This T cell receptor beta chain derives from a study of T cell responses to AZD1222 COVID-19 vaccine. Study-wide results and limits: Repertoire samples came only from after the peak T cell response. The donors showed a predominance of white British ancestry and of females, with possible underestimation of clonal diversity. The reported proportion of spike-specific TCRs targeting unmutated variant regions was nearly half. With two AZD1222 doses given, Spike-specific TCR breadth and depth both rose.

Repertoires were generated with immunoSEQ multiplex PCR, while TCRdb's copy carries only in-frame clones and drops some. The top ten hold about 5% of the sample, which has around 140,000 clones, over 90% seen once. On this clone: The antigen remains unidentified.

Germline CDR1 GTSNPN, CDR2 SVGIG (reference sequence). V dropped 4 bases and J dropped 5; count of bases not matched to a gene: 22. The CDR3 length is 19 residues. The clonotype originates from an adult in good health. The rearrangement uses TRBV30 and TRBJ2-7, with TRBD2 matching over 11 bases. The source material was peripheral blood, sampled on day 0 of AZD1222 vaccination. CDR3 region: CAWNRLGDLLAGDFHEQYF. The CDR3 bases are TGTGCCTGGAACCGCCTGGGGGACCTACTAGCGGGAGACTTCCACGAGCAGTACTTC.